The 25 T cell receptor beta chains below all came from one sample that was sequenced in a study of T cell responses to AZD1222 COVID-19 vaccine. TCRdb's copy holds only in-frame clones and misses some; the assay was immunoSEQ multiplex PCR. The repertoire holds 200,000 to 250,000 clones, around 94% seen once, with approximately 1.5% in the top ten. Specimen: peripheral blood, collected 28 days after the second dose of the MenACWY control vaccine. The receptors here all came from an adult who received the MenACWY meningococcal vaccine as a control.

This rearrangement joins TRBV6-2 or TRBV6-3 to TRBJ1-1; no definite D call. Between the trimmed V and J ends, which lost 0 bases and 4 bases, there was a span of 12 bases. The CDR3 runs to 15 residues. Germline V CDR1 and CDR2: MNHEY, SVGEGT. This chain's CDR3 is CASSYSLPGGTEAFF. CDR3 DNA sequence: TGTGCCAGCAGTTACTCACTCCCCGGTGGCACTGAAGCTTTCTTT.

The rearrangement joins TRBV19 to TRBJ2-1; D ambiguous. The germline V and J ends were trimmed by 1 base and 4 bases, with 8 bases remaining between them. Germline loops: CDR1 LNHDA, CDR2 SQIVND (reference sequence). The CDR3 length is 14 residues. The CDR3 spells CASSIAAIYNEQFF. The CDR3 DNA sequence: TGTGCCAGTAGTATAGCCGCGATTTACAATGAGCAGTTCTTC.

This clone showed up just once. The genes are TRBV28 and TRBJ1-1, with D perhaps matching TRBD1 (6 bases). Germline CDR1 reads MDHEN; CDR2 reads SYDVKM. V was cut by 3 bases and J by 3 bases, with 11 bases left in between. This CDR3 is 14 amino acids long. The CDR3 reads CASSFQGPHTEAFF. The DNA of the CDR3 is TGTGCCAGCAGTTTCCAGGGGCCCCACACTGAAGCTTTCTTT. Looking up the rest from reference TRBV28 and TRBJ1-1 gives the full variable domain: DVKVTQSSRYLVKRTGEKVFLECVQDMDHENMFWYRQDPGLGLRLIYFSYDVKMKEKGDIPEGYSVSREKKERFSLILESASTNQTSMYLCASSFQGPHTEAFFGQGTRLTVV.

CDR3 region: CASTPLDRLDEQYF. The CDR3 bases are TGTGCCAGCACCCCACTCGACAGGTTGGATGAGCAGTACTTC. This chain joins TRBV6-5 and TRBJ2-7; D is possibly TRBD1 (6 bases). Germline loops: CDR1 MNHEY, CDR2 SVGAGI. The CDR3 spans 14 residues. Trimming shortened V by 7 bases and J by 7 bases, and 20 bases separated the two germline ends.

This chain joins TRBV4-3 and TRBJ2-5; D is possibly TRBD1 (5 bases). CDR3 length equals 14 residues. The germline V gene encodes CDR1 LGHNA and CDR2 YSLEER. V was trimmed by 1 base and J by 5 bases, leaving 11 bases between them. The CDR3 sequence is CASSQGRVGETQYF. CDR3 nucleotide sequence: TGCGCCAGCAGCCAAGGCAGGGTAGGGGAGACCCAGTACTTC.

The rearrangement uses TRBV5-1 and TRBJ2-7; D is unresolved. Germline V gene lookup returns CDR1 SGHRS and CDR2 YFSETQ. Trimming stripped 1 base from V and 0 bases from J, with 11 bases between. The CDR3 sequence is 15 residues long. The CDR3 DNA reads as TGCGCCAGCAGCTTGAATCTAGTTGGCTCCTACGAGCAGTACTTC. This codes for CASSLNLVGSYEQYF.

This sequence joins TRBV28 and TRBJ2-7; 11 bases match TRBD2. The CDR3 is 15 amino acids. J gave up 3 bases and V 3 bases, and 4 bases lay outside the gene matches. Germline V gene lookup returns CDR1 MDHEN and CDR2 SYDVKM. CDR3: CASSFSGTSGYEQYF. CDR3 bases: TGTGCCAGCAGTTTCTCCGGGACTAGCGGCTACGAGCAGTACTTC.

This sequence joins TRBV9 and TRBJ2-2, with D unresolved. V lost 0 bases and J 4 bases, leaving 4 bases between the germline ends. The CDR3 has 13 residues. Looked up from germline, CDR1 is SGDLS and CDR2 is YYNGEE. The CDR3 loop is CASSVGSTGELFF. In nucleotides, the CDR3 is TGTGCCAGCAGCGTAGGTAGCACCGGGGAGCTGTTTTTT.

CDR3 sequence reads: CAIGSLTASTSGANVLTF. The CDR3 bases are TGTGCCATCGGGAGTTTAACAGCGTCAACCTCTGGGGCCAACGTCCTGACTTTC. V is TRBV10-3 and J is TRBJ2-6; a weak D match, TRBD2 (5 bases). Trimming took 8 bases from V and 0 from J, leaving 20 bases between them. This CDR3 contains 18 residues. CDR1 ENHRY and CDR2 SYGVKD come from the germline V gene.

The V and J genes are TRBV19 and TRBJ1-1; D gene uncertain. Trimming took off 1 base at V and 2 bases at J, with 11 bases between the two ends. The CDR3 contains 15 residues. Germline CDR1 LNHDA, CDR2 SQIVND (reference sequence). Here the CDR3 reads CASSIVRGPNTEAFF. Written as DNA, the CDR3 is TGTGCCAGTAGTATAGTAAGAGGGCCCAACACTGAAGCTTTCTTT.

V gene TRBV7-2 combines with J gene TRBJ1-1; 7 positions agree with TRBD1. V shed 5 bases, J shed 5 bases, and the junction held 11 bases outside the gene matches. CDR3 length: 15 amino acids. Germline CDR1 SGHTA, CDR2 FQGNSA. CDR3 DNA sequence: TGTGCCAGCAGCATTAGACAGGGAATAAAGACTGAAGCTTTCTTT. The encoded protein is CASSIRQGIKTEAFF.

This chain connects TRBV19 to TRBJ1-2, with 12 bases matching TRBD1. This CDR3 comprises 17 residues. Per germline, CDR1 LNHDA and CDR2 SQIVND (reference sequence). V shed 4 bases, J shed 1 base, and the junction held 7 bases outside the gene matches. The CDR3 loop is CASSTRDRGRGNYGYTF. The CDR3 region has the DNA TGTGCCAGTAGTACGAGGGACAGGGGGCGCGGTAACTATGGCTACACCTTC.

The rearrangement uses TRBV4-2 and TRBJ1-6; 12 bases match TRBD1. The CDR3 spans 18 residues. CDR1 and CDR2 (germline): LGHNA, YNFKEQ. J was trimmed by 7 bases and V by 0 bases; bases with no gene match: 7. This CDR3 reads CASSQEGGQGARNSPLHF. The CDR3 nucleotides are TGTGCCAGCAGCCAAGAGGGGGGACAGGGGGCTCGGAATTCACCCCTCCACTTT.

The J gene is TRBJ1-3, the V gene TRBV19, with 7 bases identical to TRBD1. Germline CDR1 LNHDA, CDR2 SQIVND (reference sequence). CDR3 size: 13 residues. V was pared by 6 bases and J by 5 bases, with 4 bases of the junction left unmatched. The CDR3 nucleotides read TGTGCCAGTAGGACGGGACAGCGAAACACCATATATTTT. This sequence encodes CASRTGQRNTIYF. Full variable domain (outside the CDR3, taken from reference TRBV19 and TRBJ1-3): DGGITQSPKYLFRKEGQNVTLSCEQNLNHDAMYWYRQDPGQGLRLIYYSQIVNDFQKGDIAEGYSVSREKKESFPLTVTSAQKNPTAFYLCASRTGQRNTIYFGEGSWLTVV.

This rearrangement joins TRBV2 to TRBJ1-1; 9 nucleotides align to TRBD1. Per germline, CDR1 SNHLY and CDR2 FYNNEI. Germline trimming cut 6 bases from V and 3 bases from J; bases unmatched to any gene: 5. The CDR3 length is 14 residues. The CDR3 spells CASRPGQGHTEAFF. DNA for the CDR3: TGTGCCAGCAGACCGGGACAGGGTCACACTGAAGCTTTCTTT.

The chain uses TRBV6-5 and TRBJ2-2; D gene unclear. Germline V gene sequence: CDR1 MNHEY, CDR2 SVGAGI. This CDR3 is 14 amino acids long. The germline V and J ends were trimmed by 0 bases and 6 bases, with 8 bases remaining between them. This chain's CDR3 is CASSYSRRPGELFF. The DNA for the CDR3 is TGTGCCAGCAGTTACTCCCGAAGGCCCGGGGAGCTGTTTTTT.

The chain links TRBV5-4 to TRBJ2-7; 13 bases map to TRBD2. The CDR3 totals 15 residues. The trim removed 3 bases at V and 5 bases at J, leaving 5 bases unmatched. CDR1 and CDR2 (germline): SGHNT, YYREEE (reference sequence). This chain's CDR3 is CASSYGLAGVDEQYF. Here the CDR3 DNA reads TGTGCCAGCAGCTATGGACTAGCGGGAGTCGACGAGCAGTACTTC.

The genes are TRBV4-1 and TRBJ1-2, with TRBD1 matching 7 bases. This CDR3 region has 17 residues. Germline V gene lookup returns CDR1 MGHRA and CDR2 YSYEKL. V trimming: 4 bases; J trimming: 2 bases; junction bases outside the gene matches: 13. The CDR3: CASSPAGTATTNYGYTF. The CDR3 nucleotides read TGCGCCAGCAGCCCGGCCGGGACAGCCACAACGAACTATGGCTACACCTTC.

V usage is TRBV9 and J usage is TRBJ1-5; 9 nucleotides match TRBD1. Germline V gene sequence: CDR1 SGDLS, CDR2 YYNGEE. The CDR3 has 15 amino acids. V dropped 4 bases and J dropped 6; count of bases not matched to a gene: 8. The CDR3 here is CASSIGTGYAQPQHF. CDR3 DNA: TGTGCCAGCAGCATCGGGACAGGGTATGCTCAGCCCCAGCATTTT.

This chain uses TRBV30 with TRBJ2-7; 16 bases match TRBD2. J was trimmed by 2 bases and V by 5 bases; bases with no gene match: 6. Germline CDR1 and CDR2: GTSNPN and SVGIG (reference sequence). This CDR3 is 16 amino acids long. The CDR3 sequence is CAWAGTSGGAAYEQYF. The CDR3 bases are TGTGCCTGGGCGGGGACTAGCGGGGGGGCGGCCTACGAGCAGTACTTC.

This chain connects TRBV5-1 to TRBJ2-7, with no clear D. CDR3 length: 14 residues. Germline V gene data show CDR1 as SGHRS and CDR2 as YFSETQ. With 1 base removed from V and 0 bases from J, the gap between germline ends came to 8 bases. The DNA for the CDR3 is TGCGCCAGCAGCTTGAAGGCAGACTCCTACGAGCAGTACTTC. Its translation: CASSLKADSYEQYF.

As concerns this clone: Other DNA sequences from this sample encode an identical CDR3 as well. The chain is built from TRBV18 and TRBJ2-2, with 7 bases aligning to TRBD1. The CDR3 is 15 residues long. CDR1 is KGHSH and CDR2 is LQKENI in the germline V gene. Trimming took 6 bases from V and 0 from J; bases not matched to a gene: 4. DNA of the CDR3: TGTGCCAGCTCCCCCGGGACAGCGAACACCGGGGAGCTGTTTTTT. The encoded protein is CASSPGTANTGELFF.

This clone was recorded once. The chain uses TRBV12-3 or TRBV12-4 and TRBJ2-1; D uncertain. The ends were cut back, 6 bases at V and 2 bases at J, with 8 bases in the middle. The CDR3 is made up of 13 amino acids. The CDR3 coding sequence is TGTGCCAGCAGAGCTCCCCCCTACAATGAGCAGTTCTTC. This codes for CASRAPPYNEQFF.

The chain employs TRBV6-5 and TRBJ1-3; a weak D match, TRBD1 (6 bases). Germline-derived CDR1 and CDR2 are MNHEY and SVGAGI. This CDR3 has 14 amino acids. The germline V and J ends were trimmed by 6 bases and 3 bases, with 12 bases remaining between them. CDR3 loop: CASSQTGNGNTIYF. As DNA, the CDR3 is TGTGCCAGCAGCCAAACAGGGAATGGAAACACCATATATTTT.

The CDR3 reads CASSLSASERGIAEQYF. The DNA of the CDR3 is TGTGCCAGCAGTTTATCCGCTTCTGAGCGGGGGATTGCCGAGCAGTACTTC. V is TRBV27 and J is TRBJ2-7; TRBD2 aligns across 8 bases. There are 17 residues in the CDR3. In germline, CDR1 is MNHEY, CDR2 SMNVEV (reference sequence). The V and J ends lost 0 bases and 6 bases, in that order; junction bases with no gene match: 13.